Following are 16 T cell receptor beta chains from one sample sequenced in a study of Ad26.COV2.S vaccination and SARS-CoV-2 variants. Produced via immunoSEQ multiplex PCR; TCRdb's table is partial and in-frame only. The sample has approximately 460,000 clones; about nine tenths are singletons. Stated treatment: 19 received Ad26.COV2.S at low or high dose, single or two shots; roughly five received placebo; per-sample allocation not given. The investigators took samples on day 63 after the first vaccine or placebo injection. Sequencing was performed on peripheral blood, taken in a trial of Ad26.COV2.S vaccine versus placebo. These receptor sequences come from a person aged 18-65 years who received the Ad26.COV2.S COVID-19 vaccine or a placebo.

In nucleotides, the CDR3 is TGTGCCAGCACCCTCCGATTGTTGGGGACAGATGGCTACACCTTC. Protein product: CASTLRLLGTDGYTF. The rearrangement links TRBV2 to TRBJ1-2; 7 positions agree with TRBD1. The CDR3 totals 15 residues. J was trimmed by 6 bases and V by 7 bases; bases with no gene match: 14. Per germline, CDR1 SNHLY and CDR2 FYNNEI.

The chain links TRBV5-1 to TRBJ2-2; TRBD1 aligns across 11 bases. Germline CDR1 SGHRS, CDR2 YFSETQ. J lost 2 bases, V lost 9 bases, and 6 bases had no gene match. The CDR3 sequence is 15 residues long. In DNA form, the CDR3 reads TGCGCCACCGGACAGGGGGCACTTAACACCGGGGAGCTGTTTTTT. Its protein is CATGQGALNTGELFF.

This chain joins TRBV10-3 and TRBJ1-1; a possible D gene is TRBD1 (5 bases). The V gene's germline CDR1 is ENHRY and CDR2 SYGVKD. V was shortened by 6 bases and J by 1 base, with 9 bases between the two germline ends. This CDR3 contains 13 residues. For the CDR3, the DNA is TGTGCCATCAGGGAAGGGGCGAACACTGAAGCTTTCTTT. Translation gives CAIREGANTEAFF.

J is TRBJ2-7 and V is TRBV12-3 or TRBV12-4; D is uncertain. The CDR3 runs to 13 residues. Deletions cut 6 bases from V and 3 bases from J, with 12 bases between. The CDR3 here is CASSEESGYEQYF. As DNA, the CDR3 is TGTGCCAGCAGCGAGGAGTCGGGCTACGAGCAGTACTTC.

The chain joins TRBV9 to TRBJ2-1, with TRBD2 matching over 10 bases. With 3 bases clipped from V and 6 bases from J, the junction kept 6 bases outside the gene matches. The germline V gene has CDR1 SGDLS and CDR2 YYNGEE. CDR3 length equals 15 residues. CDR3 amino acids: CASSAVSGRANEQFF. CDR3 sequence (DNA): TGTGCCAGCAGCGCCGTGAGCGGGAGGGCCAATGAGCAGTTCTTC.

This clone has just a few counts. This chain joins TRBV29-1 and TRBJ2-7; 9 nucleotides agree with TRBD1. After removal of 6 bases from V and 0 bases from J, the junction contained 6 bases not matched to a gene. The CDR3 sequence is 14 residues long. Germline values: CDR1 SQVTM, CDR2 ANQGSEA. The CDR3 DNA reads TGCAGCGTCGCCCGGGACAGGGACTCCTACGAGCAGTACTTC. It encodes CSVARDRDSYEQYF.

The chain uses TRBV7-9 and TRBJ1-2; the match to TRBD1 covers 9 bases. Germline V gives CDR1 SEHNR, CDR2 FQNEAQ (reference sequence). This CDR3 spans 16 amino acids. Trimming removed 1 base from V and 3 bases from J; junction bases left unmatched: 6. The CDR3 DNA reads TGTGCCAGCAGCTTAGGGACAGGGGAAATGGACTATGGCTACACCTTC. This codes for CASSLGTGEMDYGYTF.

The V gene is TRBV5-4, the J gene TRBJ1-2, with 7 bases fitting TRBD1. CDR3 length: 16 residues. Germline V gene sequence: CDR1 SGHNT, CDR2 YYREEE (reference sequence). The V segment lost 0 bases and the J segment 1 base; nucleotides outside the gene matches: 6. CDR3 in amino acids: CASSLGGTESNYGYTF. The DNA for the CDR3 is TGTGCCAGCAGCTTGGGGGGGACAGAGAGTAACTATGGCTACACCTTC.

The chain carries TRBV19 and TRBJ1-2; D gene unclear. This CDR3 has 14 residues. V lost 5 bases, J lost 5 bases, and 15 bases lay in between. Per germline, CDR1 LNHDA and CDR2 SQIVND (reference sequence). The CDR3 is CASSLGHRSYGYTF. Written as DNA, the CDR3 is TGTGCCAGTAGTTTAGGGCATCGTTCTTATGGCTACACCTTC.

This sequence joins TRBV5-1 and TRBJ2-3, with 8 bases matching TRBD2. The germline CDR1 and CDR2 sequences are SGHRS and YFSETQ. V shed 1 base, J shed 6 bases, and the junction held 10 bases outside the gene matches. This CDR3 has 16 amino acids. DNA of the CDR3: TGCGCCAGCAGCTTGAGGTCGGGAGGGCGGGAGGATACGCAGTATTTT. Amino acid sequence: CASSLRSGGREDTQYF.

The V gene is TRBV11-2, the J gene TRBJ2-5, with 11 nucleotides matching TRBD2. This CDR3 is built from 15 residues. Germline CDR1 SGHAT, CDR2 FQNNGV. Germline trimming cut 5 bases from V and 4 bases from J; bases unmatched to any gene: 6. Here the CDR3 DNA reads TGTGCCAGCAGCATAGCGGGGGGGCCTGCAGAGACCCAGTACTTC. Translation gives CASSIAGGPAETQYF.

V gene TRBV13 combines with J gene TRBJ1-2; D uncertain. Per germline, CDR1 PRHDT and CDR2 FYEKMQ (reference sequence). Between the trimmed V and J ends, which lost 5 bases and 1 base, there was a span of 14 bases. The CDR3 spans 15 residues. In nucleotides, the CDR3 is TGTGCCAGCAGCCGCGCAACTGCTTTTAACTATGGCTACACCTTC. The encoded protein is CASSRATAFNYGYTF.

The J gene is TRBJ1-1, the V gene TRBV18, with D unresolved. CDR3 length equals 14 residues. The V end was cut by 3 bases, the J end by 1 base, with 9 bases between. Germline-derived CDR1 and CDR2 are KGHSH and LQKENI. Here the CDR3 DNA reads TGTGCCAGCTCACCTCAGGCATCGAACACTGAAGCTTTCTTT. This gives the protein CASSPQASNTEAFF.

The genes are TRBV12-3 or TRBV12-4 and TRBJ2-2; D is possibly TRBD2 (5 bases). Trimming left V 7 bases short and J 0 bases short, with 6 bases between. The CDR3 extends over 13 amino acids. CDR3 in amino acids: CASTGTNTGELFF. DNA for the CDR3: TGTGCCAGCACCGGGACGAACACCGGGGAGCTGTTTTTT.

Details on this clone: Additional DNA sequences in this sample encode the identical CDR3. This chain links TRBV27 with TRBJ2-1, with D possibly TRBD1 on 6 matching bases. The germline V gene encodes CDR1 MNHEY and CDR2 SMNVEV (reference sequence). V was trimmed by 5 bases and J by 7 bases, leaving 6 bases between them. CDR3 length: 11 residues. The DNA for the CDR3 is TGTGCCAGCAGTAGGGGGAATGAGCAGTTCTTC. Translation: CASSRGNEQFF.

This clone was recorded once. The J gene is TRBJ1-2, the V gene TRBV30; D is perhaps TRBD1 (5 bases). This CDR3 has 12 residues. The V gene lost 3 bases and the J gene lost 4 bases, with 9 bases spanning the gap. Germline CDR1 reads GTSNPN; CDR2 reads SVGIG (reference sequence). The CDR3 sequence: CAWRGRVYGYTF. The CDR3 coding sequence is TGTGCCTGGAGAGGCAGGGTCTATGGCTACACCTTC.